This passage covers 7 T cell receptor beta chains from one sample sequenced in a study of T cell repertoires in cytomegalovirus infection. TCRdb re-analysed the reads in MiXCR, keeping a single row per CDR3 protein. The sample has approximately 200,000 distinct CDR3 sequences, about 30% seen once. The material sequenced was PBMCs. The origin of the receptors is a human donor in good health (CMV status not recorded). Some clones in this sample may be carry-over from other donors' samples.

This chain links TRBV12-3 or TRBV12-4 with TRBJ2-7, with D possibly being TRBD2 (5 bases). CDR3 length: 13 residues. Trimming removed 5 bases from V and 6 bases from J, with 14 bases in between. CDR3 sequence reads: CASSQASSGEQYF. The CDR3 nucleotides read TGTGCCAGCAGTCAGGCTAGCAGCGGCGAGCAGTACTTC.

This clonotype has just a few counts. The chain employs TRBV19 and TRBJ1-1; D call uncertain. Germline lookup yields CDR1 LNHDA and CDR2 SQIVND (reference sequence). V lost 7 bases and J lost 1, with 4 bases in between. This CDR3 is built from 11 residues. CDR3 bases: TGTGCCAGTAAAGGGAACACTGAAGCTTTCTTT. It encodes CASKGNTEAFF.

The chain joins TRBV19 to TRBJ1-1; D remains unclear. V was shortened by 6 bases and J by 4 bases, with 12 bases between the two germline ends. The CDR3 extends over 13 amino acids. Looked up from germline, CDR1 is LNHDA and CDR2 is SQIVND (reference sequence). As DNA, the CDR3 is TGTGCCAGTAGGTTGTTGGGCGGCACTGAAGCTTTCTTT. Protein product: CASRLLGGTEAFF. Supplemented by reference TRBV19 and TRBJ1-1, the full variable domain reads DGGITQSPKYLFRKEGQNVTLSCEQNLNHDAMYWYRQDPGQGLRLIYYSQIVNDFQKGDIAEGYSVSREKKESFPLTVTSAQKNPTAFYLCASRLLGGTEAFFGQGTRLTVV.

The chain has TRBV12-3 or TRBV12-4 and TRBJ2-7; possibly TRBD2 for D (6 bases). Trimming took 2 bases from V and 7 from J, leaving 15 bases between them. The CDR3 totals 14 residues. CDR3 sequence (DNA): TGTGCCAGCAGTTTAATTGGAGGGCTCAAGGAGCAGTACTTC. Its protein product is CASSLIGGLKEQYF.

The table lists this clonotype with many counts. The rearrangement joins TRBV6-6 to TRBJ1-6, with D maybe TRBD1 (5 bases). CDR1 MNHNY and CDR2 SVGAGI come from the germline V gene (reference sequence). The CDR3 covers 16 residues. V was pared by 6 bases and J by 5 bases, with 17 bases between. CDR3 in DNA: TGTGCCAGCAGAGATTCCGGGACCGGTAATAATTCACCCCTCCACTTT. Translating it yields CASRDSGTGNNSPLHF.

At least ten counts were recorded for this clonotype. V usage is TRBV28 and J usage is TRBJ1-2; D is possibly TRBD1 (5 bases). The CDR3 covers 12 residues. Between the trimmed V and J ends, which lost 2 bases and 8 bases, there was a span of 9 bases. Germline V CDR1 and CDR2: MDHEN, SYDVKM. CDR3 DNA: TGTGCCAGCAGTTTAACCGGGGGAGGCTACACCTTC. Translating it yields CASSLTGGGYTF.

This clonotype occurred a few times. This chain joins TRBV25-1 and TRBJ2-7, with 7 positions matching TRBD1. The V and J ends lost 3 bases and 2 bases, in that order; junction bases with no gene match: 7. The germline gives CDR1 MGHDK, CDR2 SYGVNS. The CDR3 spans 15 residues. The CDR3 DNA follows: TGTGCCAGCAGTGAGATCGACAGGGAGACCTACGAGCAGTACTTC. Encoded protein: CASSEIDRETYEQYF.